These 22 T cell receptor beta chains share one sample of origin, sequenced in a study of blood T cells in healthy people across ages. Primers used in a second PCR of about 6 to 12 cycles were a sample-barcoded 5' primer and a J-beta primer mix. One entry per CDR3 protein results from TCRdb running MiXCR on the 5' RACE reads. This sample has 750,000 to 950,000 distinct CDR3 sequences, with about 53% found just once. Sequenced input: blood. Source of these receptors: a man older than 75 in good health.

The chain combines TRBV5-5 with TRBJ2-1; 10 nucleotides align to TRBD2. The CDR3 totals 15 residues. Germline assignment: CDR1 SGHKS and CDR2 YYEKEE (reference sequence). J gave up 8 bases and V 0 bases, and 5 bases lay outside the gene matches. The CDR3 loop reads CASSLGSGRAHEQFF. CDR3 DNA: TGTGCCAGCAGCTTGGGAAGCGGGAGGGCCCATGAGCAGTTCTTC.

This clonotype was counted a single time. The V gene is TRBV27, the J gene TRBJ2-7; unclear D gene. This CDR3 contains 16 residues. V was clipped by 6 bases and J by 4 bases, with 22 bases between them. Germline lookup yields CDR1 MNHEY and CDR2 SMNVEV (reference sequence). The CDR3 reads CASSLSPGEKEYEQYF. The CDR3, as DNA: TGTGCCAGCAGCCTAAGCCCAGGAGAAAAGGAGTACGAGCAGTACTTC.

This chain uses TRBV12-3 or TRBV12-4 with TRBJ2-5; 7 nucleotides align to TRBD2. The CDR3 spans 12 residues. The V and J ends lost 2 bases and 11 bases, in that order; junction bases with no gene match: 5. CDR3 sequence reads: CASSLRGESQYF. The CDR3 nucleotides are TGTGCCAGCAGTTTACGGGGGGAATCTCAGTACTTC.

This clonotype was seen a handful of times. The rearrangement joins TRBV5-1 to TRBJ2-4; D remains unclear. The end of the DNA fits TRBJ2-7 better, so the J call may be wrong. Germline V gene sequence: CDR1 SGHRS, CDR2 YFSETQ. This CDR3 region has 13 residues. The CDR3 sequence: CASSLGINYEQYF. CDR3 nucleotides: TGCGCCAGCAGCTTGGGCATAAACTACGAGCAGTACTTC.

The J gene is TRBJ1-2, the V gene TRBV18; 8 nucleotides align to TRBD1. CDR1 is KGHSH and CDR2 is LQKENI in the germline V gene. The J segment lost 7 bases and the V segment lost 3 bases, leaving 7 bases of the junction unmatched. The CDR3 extends over 14 amino acids. Here the CDR3 reads CASSPIQGDSGYTF. In DNA form, the CDR3 reads TGTGCCAGCTCACCGATACAGGGGGACTCTGGCTACACCTTC.

This chain uses TRBV7-2 with TRBJ2-7; 7 nucleotides agree with TRBD2. CDR3 length: 17 amino acids. Germline lookup yields CDR1 SGHTA and CDR2 FQGNSA. J gave up 1 base and V 3 bases, and 12 bases lay outside the gene matches. The CDR3 DNA is TGTGCCAGCAGCTTGACCGCGGGGCTAGCGGAGTCCTACGAGCAGTACTTC. This encodes CASSLTAGLAESYEQYF.

This clonotype was seen more than once but under ten times. V and J are TRBV20-1 and TRBJ2-1; 13 bases match TRBD2. V shed 1 base and J 6 bases; nucleotides not matched to a gene: 6. The CDR3 extends over 16 amino acids. The V gene's germline CDR1 is DFQATT and CDR2 SNEGSKA (reference sequence). The DNA for the CDR3 is TGCAGTGCTAGAGTTACTAGCGGGAGGGCCGCCAATGAGCAGTTCTTC. Translated: CSARVTSGRAANEQFF.

The CDR3 DNA sequence: TGTGCCAGCAGCACCGGGACAGGGACAACAGATACGCAGTATTTT. Amino acid sequence: CASSTGTGTTDTQYF. The chain couples TRBV2 to TRBJ2-3; 9 bases line up with TRBD1. V dropped 6 bases and J dropped 3; count of bases not matched to a gene: 7. The CDR3 consists of 15 residues. The V gene's germline CDR1 is SNHLY and CDR2 FYNNEI.

This clonotype was detected ten times or more. V gene TRBV10-3 combines with J gene TRBJ1-1; D is possibly TRBD1 (6 bases). The germline CDR1 and CDR2 sequences are ENHRY and SYGVKD. The CDR3 has 14 residues. Trimming shortened V by 3 bases and J by 5 bases, and 13 bases separated the two germline ends. The CDR3 protein is CAISEDSGVTEAFF. The CDR3 DNA reads as TGTGCCATCAGTGAAGATTCAGGGGTGACTGAAGCTTTCTTT.

CDR3 sequence (DNA): TGTGCCAGCAGCCTTCAGGGGGGCGGAACCCACAGATACGCGTATTTT. Amino acids: CASSLQGGGTHRYAYF. The chain employs TRBV3-1 and TRBJ2-3; possible D gene TRBD1, 7 bases. The germline V and J ends were trimmed by 4 bases and 14 bases, with 28 bases remaining between them. The CDR3 sequence is 16 residues long. The germline V gene encodes CDR1 LGHDT and CDR2 YNNKEL (reference sequence).

This chain joins TRBV4-1 and TRBJ2-7; D possibly corresponds to TRBD2 (5 bases). Germline assignment: CDR1 MGHRA and CDR2 YSYEKL. The CDR3 is 14 residues long. Trimming shortened V by 2 bases and J by 3 bases, and 11 bases separated the two germline ends. The CDR3 spells CASSQRTGNYEQYF. DNA for the CDR3: TGCGCCAGCAGCCAAAGGACTGGAAACTACGAGCAGTACTTC.

The chain carries TRBV7-3 and TRBJ2-1, with 8 bases that match TRBD1. V dropped 0 bases and J dropped 5; count of bases not matched to a gene: 6. Germline V gene data show CDR1 as SGHTA and CDR2 as FQGTGA. The CDR3 contains 16 residues. This chain's CDR3 is CASSLTSGTGNNEQFF. CDR3 DNA: TGTGCCAGCAGCTTAACGTCGGGGACAGGCAACAATGAGCAGTTCTTC.

This chain joins TRBV11-2 and TRBJ1-1; D unresolved. Germline-derived CDR1 and CDR2 are SGHAT and FQNNGV. The CDR3 has 13 amino acids. V shed 1 base and J shed 5 bases, with 8 bases lying between them. The CDR3 loop reads CASSLVGRTEAFF. The CDR3 region has the DNA TGTGCCAGCAGCTTAGTGGGCAGAACTGAAGCTTTCTTT.

The chain has TRBV2 and TRBJ2-5; 10 nucleotides agree with TRBD1. With 6 bases clipped from V and 4 bases from J, the junction kept 8 bases outside the gene matches. The CDR3 spans 15 residues. Germline lookup yields CDR1 SNHLY and CDR2 FYNNEI. CDR3 DNA: TGTGCCAGCAGGCTACGGGACAGGGGAAGAGAGACCCAGTACTTC. As protein: CASRLRDRGRETQYF.

This chain joins TRBV10-3 and TRBJ2-5, with D tentatively TRBD1 or TRBD2 (5 bases each). Between the trimmed V and J ends, which lost 6 bases and 1 base, there was a span of 12 bases. Germline CDR1 ENHRY, CDR2 SYGVKD. There are 14 residues in the CDR3. CDR3 sequence (DNA): TGTGCCATCAGCCGGGGACCGCCCCAAGAGACCCAGTACTTC. It translates to CAISRGPPQETQYF.

This chain's CDR3 is CASSQRGDGTEAFF. The CDR3 region has the DNA TGTGCCAGCAGCCAAAGGGGGGACGGCACTGAAGCTTTCTTT. The chain uses TRBV3-1 and TRBJ1-1, with D maybe TRBD1 (6 bases). The CDR3 extends over 14 amino acids. The germline CDR1 and CDR2 sequences are LGHDT and YNNKEL (reference sequence). Trimming took 2 bases from V and 4 from J, leaving 11 bases between them.

The chain links TRBV5-1 to TRBJ2-1, with D possibly being TRBD1 (6 bases). The CDR3 is 14 residues long. The germline V gene has CDR1 SGHRS and CDR2 YFSETQ. V gave up 4 bases and J gave up 5 bases, with 13 bases separating them. The CDR3 nucleotides read TGCGCCAGCAGCCCCGGACAGAGAAACAATGAGCAGTTCTTC. The encoded protein is CASSPGQRNNEQFF.

The V gene is TRBV12-3 or TRBV12-4, the J gene TRBJ1-5; D not resolved. V was trimmed by 7 bases and J by 6 bases, leaving 10 bases between them. The CDR3 runs to 12 residues. The CDR3 sequence is CASTDPGQPQHF. As DNA, the CDR3 is TGTGCCAGCACTGACCCAGGTCAGCCCCAGCATTTT.

With regard to this clonotype: A junction end diverges from the germline sequence, so it may reflect a read error. J is TRBJ2-5 and V is TRBV18, with D unresolved. This CDR3 spans 11 amino acids. Germline V gene data show CDR1 as KGHSH and CDR2 as LQKENI. CDR3 loop: CASSPQETRYF. CDR3 DNA: TGTGCCAGCTCACCACAAGAGACCCGGTACTTC.

A few counts support this clonotype. The chain uses TRBV7-9 and TRBJ2-5, with D perhaps TRBD1 or TRBD2 (6 bases each). Trimming left V 5 bases short and J 4 bases short, with 11 bases between. CDR3 length: 13 amino acids. Germline V gene data show CDR1 as SEHNR and CDR2 as FQNEAQ (reference sequence). The DNA of the CDR3 is TGTGCCAGCAGCCCCCGGGGGCCAGAGACCCAGTACTTC. Residues: CASSPRGPETQYF. Full variable domain (missing parts from reference TRBV7-9 and TRBJ2-5): DTGVSQNPRHKITKRGQNVTFRCDPISEHNRLYWYRQTLGQGPEFLTYFQNEAQLEKSRLLSDRFSAERPKGSFSTLEIQRTEQGDSAMYLCASSPRGPETQYFGPGTRLLVL.

The rearrangement joins TRBV12-3 or TRBV12-4 to TRBJ2-1; TRBD2 agrees at 9 bases. Trimming at V came to 7 bases and at J to 1 base, leaving 5 bases not matched to a gene. The CDR3 loop spans 15 amino acids. The CDR3 is CASTLLAGSYNEQFF. CDR3 DNA sequence: TGTGCCAGCACCCTTCTAGCGGGGTCCTACAATGAGCAGTTCTTC.

This clonotype was recorded a few times. This chain links TRBV27 with TRBJ2-7; maybe TRBD2 (5 bases). The ends were cut back, 6 bases at V and 3 bases at J, with 15 bases in the middle. The CDR3 is 14 amino acids. The germline gives CDR1 MNHEY, CDR2 SMNVEV (reference sequence). Here the CDR3 DNA reads TGTGCCAGCAGCCGAGTTCGGGGAAACTACGAGCAGTACTTC. The encoded protein is CASSRVRGNYEQYF.